Below are 10 T cell receptor beta chains sequenced from a single sample in a study of blood T cell repertoires in COVID-19. Some clones are missing from TCRdb's copy, which holds only in-frame ones; the method was immunoSEQ multiplex PCR. The table lists around 160,000 clones, 75% to 85% of them singletons, with around 9.9% in the top ten. Sequencing used peripheral blood. These receptors came from a human donor in a cohort sampled during active COVID-19.

The chain recombines TRBV2 with TRBJ2-6; 14 nucleotides line up with TRBD2. Looked up from germline, CDR1 is SNHLY and CDR2 is FYNNEI. The CDR3 is 22 residues long. The trim removed 5 bases at V and 0 bases at J, leaving 15 bases unmatched. The CDR3 nucleotides read TGTGCCAGCAGTCTTCTTCGGACTAGCGGGAGGATGGGGTTCTCTGGGGCCAACGTCCTGACTTTC. It encodes CASSLLRTSGRMGFSGANVLTF.

The V and J genes are TRBV5-1 and TRBJ1-4; the match to TRBD1 covers 7 bases. The V gene end was trimmed by 4 bases and the J gene end by 8 bases; junction bases not matched to a gene: 8. There are 14 residues in the CDR3. Germline V gene lookup returns CDR1 SGHRS and CDR2 YFSETQ. The CDR3 coding sequence is TGCGCCAGCAGCGGAGGGGGCTGGAGCGAAAAACTGTTTTTT. Translation: CASSGGGWSEKLFF.

The CDR3 sequence: CASSLIGTSGGEDTQYF. CDR3 DNA sequence: TGTGCCAGCAGTTTAATCGGGACTAGCGGGGGGGAGGATACGCAGTATTTT. The genes are TRBV28 and TRBJ2-3, with 16 bases lining up with TRBD2. The ends lost 2 bases at V and 6 bases at J; junction bases unmatched: 5. This CDR3 region has 17 residues. In germline, CDR1 is MDHEN, CDR2 SYDVKM.

This clone was counted at least ten times. The chain combines TRBV11-3 with TRBJ2-1, with D tentatively TRBD2 (7 bases). Trimming took 2 bases from V and 8 from J, leaving 16 bases between them. Germline V gene data show CDR1 as SGHNT and CDR2 as YENEEA. This CDR3 has 15 residues. CDR3 sequence (DNA): TGTGCCAGCAGCTTAACCGTGGGGGGGGGCGATGAGCAGTTCTTC. Its protein is CASSLTVGGGDEQFF.

V is TRBV19 and J is TRBJ1-2, with 7 bases fitting TRBD1. Germline CDR1 reads LNHDA; CDR2 reads SQIVND (reference sequence). The CDR3 is 13 amino acids. J lost 4 bases, V lost 9 bases, and 8 bases had no gene match. The CDR3 DNA sequence: TGTGCCAGCAGCCTTGGGACAGTCTATGGCTACACCTTC. Translation gives CASSLGTVYGYTF.

This chain uses TRBV7-9 with TRBJ2-7; unclear D gene. V lost 4 bases to trimming and J lost 5 bases, with 12 bases between them. The CDR3 has 13 residues. CDR1 is SEHNR, CDR2 FQNEAQ, per germline (reference sequence). CDR3 loop: CASSSPPPDEQYF. Written as DNA, the CDR3 is TGTGCCAGCAGCTCGCCGCCCCCAGACGAGCAGTACTTC.

This rearrangement joins TRBV6-1 to TRBJ2-1, with D uncertain. The CDR3 runs to 13 residues. Trimming removed 3 bases from V and 12 bases from J, with 15 bases in between. The V gene's germline CDR1 is MNHNS and CDR2 SASEGT. CDR3 loop: CASSEAYFTAQFF. The CDR3 DNA is TGTGCCAGCAGTGAGGCCTATTTTACAGCGCAGTTCTTC.

V is TRBV20-1 and J is TRBJ2-1; 15 nucleotides match TRBD2. The length of the CDR3 is 17 residues. The germline gives CDR1 DFQATT, CDR2 SNEGSKA (reference sequence). The trim removed 3 bases at V and 1 base at J, leaving 4 bases unmatched. CDR3 amino acids: CSASTGLAGGSYNEQFF. The CDR3 DNA is TGCAGTGCTAGTACGGGACTAGCGGGAGGATCCTACAATGAGCAGTTCTTC.

V gene TRBV9 combines with J gene TRBJ1-1; weak D call: TRBD1 (6 bases). CDR1 is SGDLS and CDR2 is YYNGEE in the germline V gene. Between the trimmed V and J ends, which lost 4 bases and 4 bases, there was a span of 14 bases. CDR3 length: 14 amino acids. This chain's CDR3 is CASSPRQAITEAFF. CDR3 DNA: TGTGCCAGCAGCCCGCGACAGGCGATCACTGAAGCTTTCTTT. The full variable domain, rest sourced from reference TRBV9 and TRBJ1-1, is DSGVTQTPKHLITATGQRVTLRCSPRSGDLSVYWYQQSLDQGLQFLIQYYNGEERAKGNILERFSAQQFPDLHSELNLSSLELGDSALYFCASSPRQAITEAFFGQGTRLTVV.

This clone was seen at least ten times. The rearrangement joins TRBV2 to TRBJ1-6; D call uncertain. Trimming shortened V by 5 bases and J by 6 bases, and 14 bases separated the two germline ends. Per the germline V gene, CDR1 is SNHLY and CDR2 is FYNNEI. CDR3 length: 15 amino acids. CDR3 loop: CASSLTAAVNSPLHF. The CDR3 coding sequence is TGTGCCAGCAGTCTAACCGCGGCAGTTAATTCACCCCTCCACTTT.